The clone carrying this T cell receptor (beta chain) has a handful of counts. The CDR3 spans 15 residues. CDR1 is SGHTA and CDR2 is FQGNSA in the germline V gene. Trimming took off 5 bases at V and 0 bases at J, with 11 bases between the two ends. This entry belongs to a study of T cell responses to AZD1222 COVID-19 vaccine. Only in-frame clones appear in the TCRdb table, and some are missing; sequencing was by immunoSEQ multiplex PCR. The table has about 100,000 clones, about 87% seen once. The source of this sequence is an adult in good health. V usage is TRBV7-2 and J usage is TRBJ2-4, with D perhaps assigned TRBD1 or TRBD2 (5 bases each). This sample comprised peripheral blood, obtained on day 0 of AZD1222 vaccination. CDR3 in DNA: TGTGCCAGCAGCCTCAGGGACCTAGCCAAAAACATTCAGTACTTC. Translating gives CASSLRDLAKNIQYF.